This TCR beta chain was sequenced for a study of T-cell memory formation after mild COVID-19 (TCRdb year 2021). Some background on the complete study: TCR sequence clusters from the two donors were largely donor specific. The cohort was made up of two young adult volunteers, one female and one male, who were previously healthy. T-cell clones expanding and contracting after mild COVID-19 in a couple of donors were tracked by longitudinal TCRalpha and TCRbeta repertoire sequencing.

Study-level results and caveats: Some responding clones were detected in pre-infection memory, suggesting pre-existing cross-reactive memory T cells joined the SARS-CoV-2 response. SARS-CoV-2 specificity was not confirmed for the second-wave clones peaking on day 37. Only two mild cases were covered in the study, and larger cohorts including severe cases with pre-infection samples were considered necessary. From day 15 to 85, contracting clones showed balanced CD4/CD8 phenotypes, whereas a second wave of clones that expanded from day 15 to 37 leaned towards CD4+. Contracting CD4+ clones appeared mostly in the CM and EM memory subsets, whereas CD8+ clones were enriched in EMRA.

Ficoll-Paque density gradient centrifugation was the method used to isolate PBMCs. TCRdb lists the instrument as Illumina NovaSeq 6000. TCRalpha and TCRbeta cDNA libraries were built by 5'RACE with constant-segment primers, adding sample barcodes and unique molecular identifiers. RNA was extracted from every sample with Trizol reagent. Library amplification was performed in two PCR steps, and a second sample barcode and Illumina TruSeq adapters were introduced in the second step. Sequencing of the libraries was done on an Illumina NovaSeq, producing 2 x 150 bp paired-end reads. The authors processed their data as follows. The reads were demultiplexed and collapsed into UMI-guided consensus sequences using migec v1.2.7. Using mixcr v2.1.11, UMI consensuses were aligned to TRA and TRB V and J templates and then assembled into clonotypes. Expanded or contracted clonotypes were those called significant by both edgeR and NoisET, with noise models trained on biological replicates. For edgeR calls, the thresholds were a false discovery rate-adjusted p below 0.01 and a log2 fold-change of 1. As an exploratory analysis of dynamics, PCA with hierarchical clustering was applied to max-normalized trajectories of the 1000 most abundant clonotypes. Separately sequenced CD4+ and CD8+ repertoires were used to assign the CD4 or CD8 phenotype of responding clones. Using fastp at Q25 and MiXCR, TCRdb reprocessed the public reads and kept productive beta chains. All rows with the same CDR3 protein become a single entry with the most common DNA and genes. The V and J calls and clone size come from TCRdb's table, not from the authors' own analysis. Recorded for this sample are roughly 610,000 distinct CDR3 sequences; approximately 15% of them occurred a single time. Roughly 7.8% of the sample goes to the ten largest clones.

This clonotype was seen a few times. Its antigen remains undetermined. No base quality information exists; no much larger clone differs at one position. Trimming removed 1 base from V and 5 bases from J, leaving 14 bases between the germline ends. The CDR3 spans 15 residues, from the cysteine through the phenylalanine. The kept DNA is CDR3 alone, 45 bases in frame from the first base. CDR1 and CDR2, per the germline V gene, are SGHVS and FNYEAQ. The sequencing sample was made of PBMCs or a T cell subset sorted from them (not recorded which). This TCR was recovered from an adult woman who had mild COVID-19 (a few samples of this study predate the infection). The sample titles of this study are shuffled in the database, so cell type and time point are left out; the donor was told from shared clones. The rearranged chain carries TRBV7-6 and TRBJ1-1, with a tentative D gene TRBD1 over 6 matching bases. The CDR3 loop reads CASSLGGGHKTEAFF. Read as DNA, the sequence is TGTGCCAGCAGCTTAGGAGGGGGGCACAAGACTGAAGCTTTCTTT.